This T cell receptor (beta chain) appears in the sequencing data of a study of T cell responses to AZD1222 COVID-19 vaccine. Across the whole study: Second-dose intervals of approximately 4 or approximately 12 weeks were pooled.

Germline V lookup: CDR1 SGHDT, CDR2 YYEEEE. The CDR3 length is 13 residues. V gave up 4 bases and J gave up 2 bases, with 10 bases separating them. Whole-study results and caveats: Unmutated regions of variants are reportedly targeted by nearly half of spike-specific TCRs. Spike-specific TCR breadth and depth grew following two AZD1222 doses. Every sample of the repertoires postdated the peak T cell response.

This clone was counted a single time. Its antigen is undetermined. TCRdb's table, derived via immunoSEQ multiplex PCR, lists solely in-frame clones and lacks some. The table includes some 80,000 clones, roughly nine tenths detected once. The gene calls are TRBV5-6 and TRBJ2-7; D may be TRBD1 (6 bases). The specimen was peripheral blood, collected on day 0 of AZD1222 vaccination. The TCR originated in an adult in good health. The CDR3 spells CASSVDRTYEQYF. The CDR3 DNA sequence: TGTGCCAGCAGCGTTGACAGGACCTACGAGCAGTACTTC.